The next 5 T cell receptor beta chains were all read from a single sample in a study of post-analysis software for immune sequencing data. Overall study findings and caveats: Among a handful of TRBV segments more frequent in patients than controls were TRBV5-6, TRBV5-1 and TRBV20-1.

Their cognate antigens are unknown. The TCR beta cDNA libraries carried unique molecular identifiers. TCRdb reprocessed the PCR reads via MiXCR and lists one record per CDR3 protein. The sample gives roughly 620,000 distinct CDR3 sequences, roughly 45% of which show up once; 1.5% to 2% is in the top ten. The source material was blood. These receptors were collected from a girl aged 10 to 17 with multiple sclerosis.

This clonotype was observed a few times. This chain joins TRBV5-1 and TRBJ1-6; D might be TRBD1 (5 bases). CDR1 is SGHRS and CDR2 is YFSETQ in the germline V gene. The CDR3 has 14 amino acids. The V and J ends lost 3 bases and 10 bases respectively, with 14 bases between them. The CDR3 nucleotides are TGCGCCAGCAGCTCACGCGGGACGGGGTCACCCCTCCACTTT. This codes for CASSSRGTGSPLHF.

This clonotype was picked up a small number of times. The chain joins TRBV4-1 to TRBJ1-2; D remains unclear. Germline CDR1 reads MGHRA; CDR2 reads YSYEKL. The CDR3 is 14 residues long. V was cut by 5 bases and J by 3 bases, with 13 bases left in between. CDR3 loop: CASSKGVQYYGYTF. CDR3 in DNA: TGCGCCAGCAGCAAAGGAGTGCAGTACTATGGCTACACCTTC.

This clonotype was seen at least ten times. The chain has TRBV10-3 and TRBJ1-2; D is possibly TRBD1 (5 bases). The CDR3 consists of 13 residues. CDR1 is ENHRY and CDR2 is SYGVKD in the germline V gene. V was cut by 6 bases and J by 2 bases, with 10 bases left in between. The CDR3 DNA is TGTGCCATCAGCCGGGACCTCAACTATGGCTACACCTTC. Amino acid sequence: CAISRDLNYGYTF.

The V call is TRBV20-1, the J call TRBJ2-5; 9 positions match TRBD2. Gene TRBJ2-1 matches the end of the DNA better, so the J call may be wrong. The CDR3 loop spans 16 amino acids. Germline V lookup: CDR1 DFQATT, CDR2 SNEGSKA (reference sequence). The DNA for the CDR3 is TGCAGTGCTCGAGGAGGGCTAGCGGGAAGGGAAGAGACCCAGTTCTTC. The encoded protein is CSARGGLAGREETQFF.

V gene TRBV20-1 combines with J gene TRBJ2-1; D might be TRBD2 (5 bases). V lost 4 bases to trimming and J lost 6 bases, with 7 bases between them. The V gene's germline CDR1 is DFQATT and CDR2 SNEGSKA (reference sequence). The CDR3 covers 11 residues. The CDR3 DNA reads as TGCAGTGCTACCACTAGCAATGAGCAGTTCTTC. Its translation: CSATTSNEQFF.